This TCR beta chain was identified in a study of early T cells in non-severe SARS-CoV-2 infection. This clonotype was detected ten times or more. The V and J ends lost 5 bases and 4 bases respectively, with 10 bases between them. The length of the CDR3 is 13 residues. Germline V gene data show CDR1 as SGHTA and CDR2 as FQGNSA. TCRdb re-called the 5' RACE reads through MiXCR, storing one row per CDR3 protein. The sample has about 49,000 distinct CDR3 sequences, roughly 6% seen once. Source: whole blood, taken at baseline. The chain employs TRBV7-2 and TRBJ2-3; a possible D gene is TRBD1 (6 bases). This clonotype originated in an adult who was a healthcare worker with PCR-confirmed SARS-CoV-2 infection or an uninfected control (not recorded which). The CDR3 here is CASSPHRADTQYF. The CDR3 nucleotides are TGTGCCAGCAGCCCTCACAGGGCAGATACGCAGTATTTT.